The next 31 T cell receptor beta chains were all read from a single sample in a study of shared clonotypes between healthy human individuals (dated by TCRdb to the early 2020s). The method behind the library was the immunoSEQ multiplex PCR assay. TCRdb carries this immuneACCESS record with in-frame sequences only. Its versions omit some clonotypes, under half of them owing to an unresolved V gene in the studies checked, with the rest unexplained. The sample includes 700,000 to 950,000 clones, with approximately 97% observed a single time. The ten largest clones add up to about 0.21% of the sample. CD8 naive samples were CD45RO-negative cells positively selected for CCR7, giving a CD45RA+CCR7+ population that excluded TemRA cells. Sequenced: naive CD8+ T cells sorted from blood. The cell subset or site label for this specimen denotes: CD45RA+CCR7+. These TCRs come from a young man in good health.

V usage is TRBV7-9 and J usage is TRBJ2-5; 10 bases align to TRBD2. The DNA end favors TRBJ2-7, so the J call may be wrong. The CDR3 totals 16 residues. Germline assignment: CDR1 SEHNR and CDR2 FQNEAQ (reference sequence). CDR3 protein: CASSLVPSGSRYEQYF. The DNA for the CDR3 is TGTGCCAGCAGCTTAGTCCCTAGCGGGAGTCGTTACGAGCAGTACTTC.

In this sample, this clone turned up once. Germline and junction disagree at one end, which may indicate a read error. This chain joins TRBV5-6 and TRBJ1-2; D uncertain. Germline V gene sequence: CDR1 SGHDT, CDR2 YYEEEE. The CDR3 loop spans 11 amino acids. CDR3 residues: CASSLVGRFFF. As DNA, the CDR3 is TGTGCCAGCAGCTTGGTCGGCCGCTTTTTCTTC.

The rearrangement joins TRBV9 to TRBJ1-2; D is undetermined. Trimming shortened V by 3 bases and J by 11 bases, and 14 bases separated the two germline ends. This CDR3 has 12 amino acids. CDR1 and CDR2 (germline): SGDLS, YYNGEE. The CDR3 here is CASSGVFLGYTF. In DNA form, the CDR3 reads TGTGCCAGCAGCGGTGTCTTTTTAGGTTACACCTTC.

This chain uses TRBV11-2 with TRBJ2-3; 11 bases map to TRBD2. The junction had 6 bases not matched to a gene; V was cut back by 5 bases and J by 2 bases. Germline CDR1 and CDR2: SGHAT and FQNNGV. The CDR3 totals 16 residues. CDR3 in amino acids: CASSLRGLADTDTQYF. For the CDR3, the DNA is TGTGCCAGCAGCCTACGGGGACTAGCGGACACAGATACGCAGTATTTT.

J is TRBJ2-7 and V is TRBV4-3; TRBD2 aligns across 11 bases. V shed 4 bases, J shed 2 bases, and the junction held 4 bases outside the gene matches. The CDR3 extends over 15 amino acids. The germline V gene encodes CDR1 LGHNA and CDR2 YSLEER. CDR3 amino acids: CASSPETSGAYEQYF. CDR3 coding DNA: TGCGCCAGCAGCCCCGAGACTAGCGGGGCCTACGAGCAGTACTTC.

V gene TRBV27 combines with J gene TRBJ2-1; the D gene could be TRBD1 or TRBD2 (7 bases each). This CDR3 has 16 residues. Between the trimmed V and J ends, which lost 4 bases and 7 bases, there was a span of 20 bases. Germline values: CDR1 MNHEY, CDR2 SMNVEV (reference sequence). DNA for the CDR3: TGTGCCAGCAGTTCGAGAGGGGGGGGACAGCCAAATGAGCAGTTCTTC. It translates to CASSSRGGGQPNEQFF.

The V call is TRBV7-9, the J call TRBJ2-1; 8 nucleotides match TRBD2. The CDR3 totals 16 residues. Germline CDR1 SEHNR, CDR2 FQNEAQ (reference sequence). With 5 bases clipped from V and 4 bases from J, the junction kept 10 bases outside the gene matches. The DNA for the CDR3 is TGTGCCAGCAGCGACCGCCGCGGACTAGCATACAATGAGCAGTTCTTC. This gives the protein CASSDRRGLAYNEQFF.

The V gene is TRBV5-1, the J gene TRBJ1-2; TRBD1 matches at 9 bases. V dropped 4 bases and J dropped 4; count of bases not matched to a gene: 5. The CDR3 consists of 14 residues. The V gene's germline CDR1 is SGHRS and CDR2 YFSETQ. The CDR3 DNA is TGCGCCAGCAGCCAGGGGACAGGGTCCTATGGCTACACCTTC. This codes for CASSQGTGSYGYTF.

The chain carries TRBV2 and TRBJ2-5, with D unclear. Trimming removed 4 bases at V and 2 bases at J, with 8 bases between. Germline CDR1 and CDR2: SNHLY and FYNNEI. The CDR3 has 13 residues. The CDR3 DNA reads TGTGCCAGCAGTGGGGTGATACAAGAGACCCAGTACTTC. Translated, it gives CASSGVIQETQYF.

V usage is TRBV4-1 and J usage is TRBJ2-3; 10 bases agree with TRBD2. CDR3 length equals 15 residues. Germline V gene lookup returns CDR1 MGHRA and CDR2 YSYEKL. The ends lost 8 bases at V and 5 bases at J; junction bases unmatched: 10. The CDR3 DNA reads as TGCGCCAGCTCGGAGGGACTAGCGATCAAAGATACGCAGTATTTT. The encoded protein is CASSEGLAIKDTQYF.

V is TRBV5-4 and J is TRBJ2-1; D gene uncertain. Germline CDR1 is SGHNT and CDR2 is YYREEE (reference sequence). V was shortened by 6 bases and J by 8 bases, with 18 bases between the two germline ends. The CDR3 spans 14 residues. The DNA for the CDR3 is TGTGCCAGCACCGGCGGCGGACCCTCGGATGAGCAGTTCTTC. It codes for CASTGGGPSDEQFF.

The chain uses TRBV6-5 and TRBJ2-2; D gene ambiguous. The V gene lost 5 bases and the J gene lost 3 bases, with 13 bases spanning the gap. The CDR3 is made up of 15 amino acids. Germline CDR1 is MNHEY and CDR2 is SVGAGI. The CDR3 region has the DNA TGTGCCAGCAGTCTCCGGGTCTTAGACACCGGGGAGCTGTTTTTT. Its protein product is CASSLRVLDTGELFF.

In nucleotides, the CDR3 is TGTGCCATCAGTGAGGCGGGAGGCGGAGAGACCCAGTACTTC. This codes for CAISEAGGGETQYF. The V call is TRBV10-3, the J call TRBJ2-5; 8 positions agree with TRBD2. Germline-derived CDR1 and CDR2 are ENHRY and SYGVKD. This CDR3 is 14 amino acids long. The J segment lost 4 bases and the V segment lost 2 bases, leaving 3 bases of the junction unmatched.

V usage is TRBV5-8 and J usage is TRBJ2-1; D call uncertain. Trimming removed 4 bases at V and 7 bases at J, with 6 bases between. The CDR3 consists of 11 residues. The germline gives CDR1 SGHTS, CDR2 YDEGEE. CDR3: CASSPLNEQFF. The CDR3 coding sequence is TGTGCCAGCAGCCCTTTAAATGAGCAGTTCTTC.

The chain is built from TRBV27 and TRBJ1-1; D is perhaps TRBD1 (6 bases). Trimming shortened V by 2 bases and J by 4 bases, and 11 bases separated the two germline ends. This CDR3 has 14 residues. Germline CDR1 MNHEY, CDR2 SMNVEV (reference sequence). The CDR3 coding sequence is TGTGCCAGCAGTTTACAGAGGGGGGCCACTGAAGCTTTCTTT. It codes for CASSLQRGATEAFF.

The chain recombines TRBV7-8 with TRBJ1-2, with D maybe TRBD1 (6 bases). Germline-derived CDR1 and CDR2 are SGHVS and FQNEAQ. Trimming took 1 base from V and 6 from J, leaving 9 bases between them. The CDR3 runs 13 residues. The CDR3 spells CASSLGRGDGYTF. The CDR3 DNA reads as TGTGCCAGCAGCTTAGGCAGGGGTGATGGCTACACCTTC.

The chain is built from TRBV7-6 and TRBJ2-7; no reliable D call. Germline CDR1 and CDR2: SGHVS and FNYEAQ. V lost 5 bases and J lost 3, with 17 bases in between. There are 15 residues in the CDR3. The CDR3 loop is CASSPRAEDNYEQYF. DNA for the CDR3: TGTGCCAGCAGCCCCCGGGCCGAAGATAACTACGAGCAGTACTTC.

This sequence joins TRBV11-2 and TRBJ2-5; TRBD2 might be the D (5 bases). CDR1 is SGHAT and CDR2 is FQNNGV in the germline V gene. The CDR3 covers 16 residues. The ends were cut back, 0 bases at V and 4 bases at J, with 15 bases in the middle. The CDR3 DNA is TGTGCCAGCAGCTTAGAGAGGGATTTTTGGGGAGAGACCCAGTACTTC. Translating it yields CASSLERDFWGETQYF.

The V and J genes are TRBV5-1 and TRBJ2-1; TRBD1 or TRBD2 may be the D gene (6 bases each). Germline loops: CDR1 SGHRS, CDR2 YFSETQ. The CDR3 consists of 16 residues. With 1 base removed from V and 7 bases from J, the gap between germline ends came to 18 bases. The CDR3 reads CASSLTWGGTRNEQFF. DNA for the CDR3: TGCGCCAGCAGCTTGACATGGGGCGGGACAAGAAATGAGCAGTTCTTC.

DNA for the CDR3: TGTGCCAGCAGTCTAATACATACAGGGGCCGGGGAGCTGTTTTTT. This encodes CASSLIHTGAGELFF. The chain combines TRBV27 with TRBJ2-2, with 7 bases lining up with TRBD1. Germline V gene data show CDR1 as MNHEY and CDR2 as SMNVEV (reference sequence). The CDR3 contains 15 residues. The V and J ends lost 5 bases and 6 bases, in that order; junction bases with no gene match: 9.

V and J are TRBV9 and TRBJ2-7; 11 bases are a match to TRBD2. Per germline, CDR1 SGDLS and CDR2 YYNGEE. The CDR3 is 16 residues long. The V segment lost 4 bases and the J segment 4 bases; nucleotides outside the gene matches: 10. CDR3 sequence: CASSSGGASGRYEQYF. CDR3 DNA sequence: TGTGCCAGCAGCTCCGGAGGGGCTAGCGGGAGGTACGAGCAGTACTTC.

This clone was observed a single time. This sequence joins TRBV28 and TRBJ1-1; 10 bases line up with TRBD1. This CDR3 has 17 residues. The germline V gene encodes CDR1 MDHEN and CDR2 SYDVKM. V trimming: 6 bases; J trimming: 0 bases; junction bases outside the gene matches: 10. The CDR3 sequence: CASRTADRGFLNTEAFF. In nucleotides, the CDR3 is TGTGCCAGCAGGACGGCGGACAGGGGGTTCCTGAACACTGAAGCTTTCTTT. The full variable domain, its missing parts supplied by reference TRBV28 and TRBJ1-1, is DVKVTQSSRYLVKRTGEKVFLECVQDMDHENMFWYRQDPGLGLRLIYFSYDVKMKEKGDIPEGYSVSREKKERFSLILESASTNQTSMYLCASRTADRGFLNTEAFFGQGTRLTVV.

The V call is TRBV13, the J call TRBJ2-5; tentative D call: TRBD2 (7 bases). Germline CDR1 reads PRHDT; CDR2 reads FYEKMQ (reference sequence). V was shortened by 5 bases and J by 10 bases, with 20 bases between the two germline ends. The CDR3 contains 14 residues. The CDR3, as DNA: TGTGCCAGCAGCCCCCCGGGGGGCCCAGAAGTCCAGTACTTC. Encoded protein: CASSPPGGPEVQYF. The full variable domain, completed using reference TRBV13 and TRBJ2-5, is AAGVIQSPRHLIKEKRETATLKCYPIPRHDTVYWYQQGPGQDPQFLISFYEKMQSDKGSIPDRFSAQQFSDYHSELNMSSLELGDSALYFCASSPPGGPEVQYFGPGTRLLVL.

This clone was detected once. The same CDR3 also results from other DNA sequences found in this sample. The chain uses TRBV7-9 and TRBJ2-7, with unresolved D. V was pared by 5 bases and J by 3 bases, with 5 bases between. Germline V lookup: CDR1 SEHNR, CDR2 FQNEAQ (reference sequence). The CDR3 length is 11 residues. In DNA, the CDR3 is TGTGCCAGCAGCCGAGGCTACGAGCAGTACTTC. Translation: CASSRGYEQYF. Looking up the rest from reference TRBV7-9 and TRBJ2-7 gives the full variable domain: DTGVSQNPRHKITKRGQNVTFRCDPISEHNRLYWYRQTLGQGPEFLTYFQNEAQLEKSRLLSDRFSAERPKGSFSTLEIQRTEQGDSAMYLCASSRGYEQYFGPGTRLTVT.

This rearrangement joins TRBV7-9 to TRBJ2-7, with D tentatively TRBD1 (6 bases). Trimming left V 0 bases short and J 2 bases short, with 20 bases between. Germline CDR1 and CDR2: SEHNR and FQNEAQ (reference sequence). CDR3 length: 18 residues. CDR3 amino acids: CASSLAARGKGSTYEQYF. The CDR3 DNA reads TGTGCCAGCAGCTTAGCTGCCAGGGGCAAAGGGTCTACCTACGAGCAGTACTTC.

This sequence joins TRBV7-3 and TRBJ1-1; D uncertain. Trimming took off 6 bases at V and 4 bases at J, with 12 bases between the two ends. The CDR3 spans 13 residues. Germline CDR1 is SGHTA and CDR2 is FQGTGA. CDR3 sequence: CASSKGSGTEAFF. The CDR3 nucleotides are TGTGCCAGCAGTAAGGGCAGCGGCACTGAAGCTTTCTTT. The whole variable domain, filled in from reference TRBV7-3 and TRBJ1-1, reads GAGVSQTPSNKVTEKGKYVELRCDPISGHTALYWYRQSLGQGPEFLIYFQGTGAADDSGLPNDRFFAVRPEGSVSTLKIQRTERGDSAVYLCASSKGSGTEAFFGQGTRLTVV.

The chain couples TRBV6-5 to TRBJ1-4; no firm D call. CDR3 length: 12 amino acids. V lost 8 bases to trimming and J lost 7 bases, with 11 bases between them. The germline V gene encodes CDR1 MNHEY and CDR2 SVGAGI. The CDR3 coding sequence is TGTGCCAGCGGGTTGTCAAGTGAAAAACTGTTTTTT. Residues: CASGLSSEKLFF.

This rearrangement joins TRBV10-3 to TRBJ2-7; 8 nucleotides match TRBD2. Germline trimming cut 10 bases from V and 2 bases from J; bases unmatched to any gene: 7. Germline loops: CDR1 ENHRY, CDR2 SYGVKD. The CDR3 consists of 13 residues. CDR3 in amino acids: CASTSGPTYEQYF. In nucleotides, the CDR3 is TGTGCCAGTACTAGCGGCCCTACCTACGAGCAGTACTTC.

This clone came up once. In DNA form, the CDR3 reads TGTGCCACCAGCAGAGACCGGGCCCCCACCGGGGAGCTGTTTTTT. Protein sequence: CATSRDRAPTGELFF. The chain carries TRBV15 and TRBJ2-2, with no clear D. This CDR3 is 15 amino acids long. Germline CDR1 reads LNHNV; CDR2 reads YYDKDF (reference sequence). V was clipped by 0 bases and J by 4 bases, with 9 bases between them.

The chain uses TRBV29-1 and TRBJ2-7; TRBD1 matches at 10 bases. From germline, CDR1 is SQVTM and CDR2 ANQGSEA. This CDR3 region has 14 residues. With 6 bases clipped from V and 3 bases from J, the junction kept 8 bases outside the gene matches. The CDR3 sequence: CSVVTGGEGYEQYF. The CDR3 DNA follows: TGCAGCGTCGTGACAGGGGGCGAAGGCTACGAGCAGTACTTC.

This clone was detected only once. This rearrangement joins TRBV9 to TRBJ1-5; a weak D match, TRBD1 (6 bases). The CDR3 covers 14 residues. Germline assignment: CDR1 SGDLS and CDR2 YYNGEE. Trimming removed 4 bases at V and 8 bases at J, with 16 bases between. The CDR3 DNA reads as TGTGCCAGCAGCCCTAGGGGAGGGGGTGAGCCCCAGCATTTT. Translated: CASSPRGGGEPQHF.